The rows below give T cell receptor beta chains drawn from one sample of a study of cytomegalovirus exposure and HLA in healthy donors. Clones were sequenced by immunoSEQ multiplex PCR, and TCRdb holds only the in-frame ones, with some missing. Counted here are 110,000 to 150,000 clones, roughly 93% occurring once; the ten biggest clones make up 1.5% to 2%. The sample consisted of PBMCs. Receptor source: a young man in good health and CMV-seropositive. Each CDR3 is given with its conserved first and last residue. D genes are given only for firm matches. Clone size is shown for a subset of rows, as once, few, many or a class of expanded clone.

J gene | clone size | D gene | V gene | CDR3 DNA | CDR3 protein
TRBJ1-3 | NA | NA | TRBV4-1 | TGCGCCAGCAGCCTCACAACCTCCCCCGGAAACACCATATATTTT | CASSLTTSPGNTIYF
TRBJ2-5 | NA | NA | TRBV29-1 | TGCAGCGTTGAGGATTGGGGGCGGGAAGAGACCCAGTACTTC | CSVEDWGREETQYF
TRBJ2-4 | NA | TRBD1 | TRBV5-1 | TGCGCCAGCAGCTTTTCATCCCCGGGACAGAGAGTACAGATAGCCAAAAACATTCAGTACTTC | CASSFSSPGQRVQIAKNIQYF
TRBJ1-1 | once | NA | TRBV11-2 | TGTGCCAGCAGCTTCGGTTCAATGAACACTGAAGCTTTCTTT | CASSFGSMNTEAFF
TRBJ2-7 | NA | NA | TRBV2 | TGTGCCAGCTCTGGACAGACCCTCTACGAGCAGTACTTC | CASSGQTLYEQYF
TRBJ2-7 | NA | NA | TRBV27 | TGTGCCAGCAGTTTTGGTCCGCCTAGGGAGCAGTACTTC | CASSFGPPREQYF
TRBJ1-2 | NA | TRBD1 | TRBV9 | TGTGCCAGCAGAGGCTTGGGACAGGGAAACTATGGCTACACCTTC | CASRGLGQGNYGYTF
TRBJ1-2 | NA | NA | TRBV5-1 | TGCGCCAGCAGCTTGGATCCAGGGGTTAACTATGGCTACACCTTC | CASSLDPGVNYGYTF
TRBJ2-5 | NA | TRBD2 | TRBV7-9 | TGTGCCAGCGCTAGGGGACTAGCGGACCAAGAGACCCAGTACTTC | CASARGLADQETQYF
TRBJ2-3 | NA | NA | TRBV27 | TGTGCCAGCAGCAGGTGGGATACGCAGTATTTT | CASSRWDTQYF
TRBJ2-1 | NA | TRBD2 | TRBV5-1 | TGCGCCAGCAGCCCCGGGACTACGGCGGAGGGCTACAATGAGCAGTTCTTC | CASSPGTTAEGYNEQFF
TRBJ2-2 | NA | TRBD2 | TRBV9 | TGTGCCAGCAGCACGAGCGGGAGTTACACCGGGGAGCTGTTTTTT | CASSTSGSYTGELFF
TRBJ2-7 | NA | TRBD2 | TRBV4-2 | TGTGCCAGCAGCAAAGGGACTAGCGGGAGGACAAGCCCCTACGAGCAGTACTTC | CASSKGTSGRTSPYEQYF
TRBJ1-1 | NA | TRBD1 | TRBV4-1 | TGCGCCAGCAGCGTTAGGACAGGGAGAAACACTGAAGCTTTCTTT | CASSVRTGRNTEAFF
TRBJ2-1 | NA | TRBD2 | TRBV7-8 | TGTGCCAGCAGCTCAAGACTAGCGGGCCTTGGCTCTCAGCAGTTCTTC | CASSSRLAGLGSQQFF
TRBJ2-5 | NA | NA | TRBV2 | TGTGCCAGCAGTGAAGGACAGCAAGAGACCCAGTACTTC | CASSEGQQETQYF
TRBJ1-5 | NA | NA | TRBV4-1 | TGCGCCAGCAGCCCCTCCCCAGGGCAGAGAAACCAGCCCCAGCATTTT | CASSPSPGQRNQPQHF
TRBJ1-2 | NA | NA | TRBV4-1 | TGCGCCAGCAGCGCATCGGTTGGCTACACCTTC | CASSASVGYTF
TRBJ2-3 | NA | TRBD2 | TRBV27 | TGTGCCAGCAGTTTAGGGCAGGGAGGGACAGATACGCAGTATTTT | CASSLGQGGTDTQYF
TRBJ2-7 | NA | TRBD2 | TRBV30 | TGTGCCTGGAGCCAGGGACTAGCGGGAGGTGCCAACGAGCAGTACTTC | CAWSQGLAGGANEQYF
TRBJ1-2 | NA | NA | TRBV27 | TGTGCCAGCAGTTTAAAGGCTACGCCCGGGGGAAACTATGGCTACACCTTC | CASSLKATPGGNYGYTF
TRBJ2-5 | once | NA | TRBV13 | TGTGCCAGCAGTCTAGGCCAGGGTCTTTCCTCCGGAGAGACCCAGTACTTC | CASSLGQGLSSGETQYF
TRBJ1-1 | NA | NA | TRBV16 | TGTGCCAGCAGCCAAGGGGCAGGGACAAACACTGAAGCTTTCTTT | CASSQGAGTNTEAFF